The clone carrying this T cell receptor beta chain was seen only a few times. The antigen is unknown. A junction boundary mismatches the germline segment, possibly from a read error. Each TCR beta cDNA library carried unique molecular identifiers. T cells numbering about 0.95 to 11 million gave rise to 500,000 or so cDNA molecules. TCRdb independently ran MiXCR on the PCR reads; one entry per CDR3 protein. Of approximately 730,000 distinct CDR3 sequences listed, 40% to 55% are singletons. The data belong to a study of post-analysis software for immune sequencing data. Study information: The disease courses spanned relapsing-remitting, secondary progressive and progressive-relapsing forms of multiple sclerosis. Overall study results and limits: In patients, about five TRBV segments were more frequent than in controls, with TRBV5-6, TRBV5-1 and TRBV20-1 among them. A significant reduction in normalized Chao1 diversity was observed in multiple sclerosis patients versus controls. Under the F measure, samples that were prepared in one batch clustered strongly together.

This CDR3 has 16 amino acids. The germline V gene encodes CDR1 MGHRA and CDR2 YSYEKL. The sequenced sample was blood. This chain links TRBV4-1 with TRBJ1-2, with 8 nucleotides matching TRBD1. The receptor's source is a girl between 5 and 17 years old with multiple sclerosis. The CDR3 nucleotides are TGCGCCAGCAGCCACGATCTGACAGGGGAGGGCCATGGCTGCACCTTC. Amino acids: CASSHDLTGEGHGCTF.